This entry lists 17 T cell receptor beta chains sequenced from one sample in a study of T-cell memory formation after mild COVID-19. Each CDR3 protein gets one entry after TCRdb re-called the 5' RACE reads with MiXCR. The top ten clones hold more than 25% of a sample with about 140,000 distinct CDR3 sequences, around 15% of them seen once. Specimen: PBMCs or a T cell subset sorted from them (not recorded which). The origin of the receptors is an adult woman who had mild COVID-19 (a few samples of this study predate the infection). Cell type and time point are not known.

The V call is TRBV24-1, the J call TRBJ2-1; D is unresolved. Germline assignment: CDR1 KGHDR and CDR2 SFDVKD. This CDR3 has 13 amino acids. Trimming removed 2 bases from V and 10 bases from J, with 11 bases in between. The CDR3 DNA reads TGTGCCACCAGTGATTCGAACCTTTGGGAGCAGTTCTTC. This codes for CATSDSNLWEQFF.

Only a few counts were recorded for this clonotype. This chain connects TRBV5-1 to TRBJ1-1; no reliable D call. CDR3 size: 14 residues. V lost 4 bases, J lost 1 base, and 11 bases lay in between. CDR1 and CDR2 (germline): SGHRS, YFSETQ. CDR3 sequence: CASSNHVGNTEAFF. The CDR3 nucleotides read TGCGCCAGCAGCAACCACGTGGGGAACACTGAAGCTTTCTTT.

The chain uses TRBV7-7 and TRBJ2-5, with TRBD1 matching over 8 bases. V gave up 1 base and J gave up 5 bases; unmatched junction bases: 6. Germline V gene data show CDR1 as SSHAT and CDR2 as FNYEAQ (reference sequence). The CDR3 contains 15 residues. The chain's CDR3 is CASSLEAGGWETQYF. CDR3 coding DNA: TGTGCCAGCAGCTTAGAAGCAGGGGGCTGGGAGACCCAGTACTTC.

CDR3 DNA: TGTGCCAGCAGCGTAGACGGTTGGACAGGGGGCCCTAACTATGGCTACACCTTC. Its translation is CASSVDGWTGGPNYGYTF. The chain uses TRBV9 and TRBJ1-2; 11 nucleotides line up with TRBD1. CDR1 and CDR2 from the germline V gene are SGDLS and YYNGEE. There are 18 residues in the CDR3. V was clipped by 0 bases and J by 0 bases; unmatched bases: 7.

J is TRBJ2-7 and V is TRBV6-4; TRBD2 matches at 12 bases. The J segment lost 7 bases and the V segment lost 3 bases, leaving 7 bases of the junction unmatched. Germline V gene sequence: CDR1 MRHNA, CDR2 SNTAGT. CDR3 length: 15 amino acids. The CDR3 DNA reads TGTGCCAGCAGTGAACTAGCGGGAGGCCAGGGAGAGCAGTACTTC. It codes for CASSELAGGQGEQYF.

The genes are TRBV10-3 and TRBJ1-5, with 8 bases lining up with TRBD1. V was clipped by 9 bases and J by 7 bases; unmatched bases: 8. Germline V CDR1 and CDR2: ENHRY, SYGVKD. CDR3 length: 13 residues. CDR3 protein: CAMGGTGAQPQHF. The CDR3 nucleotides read TGTGCCATGGGAGGGACAGGAGCACAGCCCCAGCATTTT.

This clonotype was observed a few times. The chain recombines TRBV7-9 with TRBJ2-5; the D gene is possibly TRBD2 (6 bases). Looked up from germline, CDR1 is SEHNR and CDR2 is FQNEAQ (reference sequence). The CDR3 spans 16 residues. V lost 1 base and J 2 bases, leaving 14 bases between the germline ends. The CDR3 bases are TGTGCCAGCAGCTTAGTCGGGGGTACGGCTCAAGAGACCCAGTACTTC. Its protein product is CASSLVGGTAQETQYF.

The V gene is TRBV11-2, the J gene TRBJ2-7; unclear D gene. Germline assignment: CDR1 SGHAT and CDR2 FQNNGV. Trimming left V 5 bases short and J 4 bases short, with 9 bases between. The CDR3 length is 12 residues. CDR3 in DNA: TGTGCCAGCAGCCCGGTCGGATACGAGCAGTACTTC. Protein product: CASSPVGYEQYF.

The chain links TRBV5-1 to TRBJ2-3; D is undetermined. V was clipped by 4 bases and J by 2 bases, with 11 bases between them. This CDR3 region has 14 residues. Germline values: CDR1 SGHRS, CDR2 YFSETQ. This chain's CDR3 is CASSVVDHTDTQYF. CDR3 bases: TGCGCCAGCAGCGTCGTAGATCACACAGATACGCAGTATTTT.

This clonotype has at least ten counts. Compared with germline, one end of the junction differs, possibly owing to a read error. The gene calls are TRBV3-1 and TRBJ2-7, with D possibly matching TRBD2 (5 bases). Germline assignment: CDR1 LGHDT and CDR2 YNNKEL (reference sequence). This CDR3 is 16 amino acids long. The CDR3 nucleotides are TGTGCCAGCAGCAAAGAGGGCGGCTTGAGCTCCTACGAGCAGTACTTC. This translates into CASSKEGGLSSYEQYF.

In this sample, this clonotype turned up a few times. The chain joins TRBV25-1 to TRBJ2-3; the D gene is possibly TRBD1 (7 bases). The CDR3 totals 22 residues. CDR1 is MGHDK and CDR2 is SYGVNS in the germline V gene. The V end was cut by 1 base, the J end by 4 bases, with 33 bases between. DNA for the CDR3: TGTGCCAGCAGTGAATCGGCGATTAAGGGTCACGTGTGGCAGGGGGAGGCAGATACGCAGTATTTT. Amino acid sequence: CASSESAIKGHVWQGEADTQYF.

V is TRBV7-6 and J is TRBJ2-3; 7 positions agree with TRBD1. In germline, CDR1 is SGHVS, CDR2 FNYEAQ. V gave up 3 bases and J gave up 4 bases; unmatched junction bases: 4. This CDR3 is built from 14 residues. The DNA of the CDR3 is TGTGCCAGCAGCTTGGGGACAGCCCCAGATACGCAGTATTTT. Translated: CASSLGTAPDTQYF.

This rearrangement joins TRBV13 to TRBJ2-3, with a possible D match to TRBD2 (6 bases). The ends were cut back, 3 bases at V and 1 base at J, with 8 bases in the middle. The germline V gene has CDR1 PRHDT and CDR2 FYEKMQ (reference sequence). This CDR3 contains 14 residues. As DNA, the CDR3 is TGTGCCAGCAGCTTGGGGGGTCGCACAGATACGCAGTATTTT. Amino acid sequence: CASSLGGRTDTQYF.

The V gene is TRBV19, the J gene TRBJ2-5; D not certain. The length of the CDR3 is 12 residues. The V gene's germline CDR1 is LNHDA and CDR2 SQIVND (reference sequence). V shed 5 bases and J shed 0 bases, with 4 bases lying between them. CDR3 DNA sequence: TGTGCCAGTAGTCAGTACCAAGAGACCCAGTACTTC. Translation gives CASSQYQETQYF.

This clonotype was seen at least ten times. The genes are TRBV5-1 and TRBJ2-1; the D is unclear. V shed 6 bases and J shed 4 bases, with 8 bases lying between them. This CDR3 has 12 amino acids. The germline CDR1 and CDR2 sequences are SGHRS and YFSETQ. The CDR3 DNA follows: TGCGCCAGCAATGGGGAATACAATGAGCAGTTCTTC. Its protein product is CASNGEYNEQFF.

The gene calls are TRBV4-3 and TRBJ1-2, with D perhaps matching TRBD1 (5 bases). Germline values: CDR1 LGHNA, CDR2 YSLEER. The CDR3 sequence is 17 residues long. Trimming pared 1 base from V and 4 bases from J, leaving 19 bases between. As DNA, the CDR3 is TGCGCCAGCAGCCAAGTGGACACACACGGATACTTCTATGGCTACACCTTC. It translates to CASSQVDTHGYFYGYTF.

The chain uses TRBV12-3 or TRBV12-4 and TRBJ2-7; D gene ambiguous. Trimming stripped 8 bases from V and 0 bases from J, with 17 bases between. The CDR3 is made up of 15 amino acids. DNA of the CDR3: TGTGCCAGCCGCTCCCTCCACGGATTCTCCTACGAGCAGTACTTC. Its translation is CASRSLHGFSYEQYF.